A selection of T cell receptor beta chains follows, all from one sample in a study of neurological immune-mediated disorders. TCRdb reprocessed the 5' RACE reads with MiXCR, giving one entry per CDR3 protein. Altogether 84,000 or so distinct CDR3 sequences are present, around 4.7% being singletons, with the ten largest covering approximately 5.7%. The sample consisted of PBMCs. The receptors were gathered from a woman aged 60-70 years with multiple sclerosis. The CDR3 runs from the conserved cysteine through the conserved F or W. The D gene is left open where the match is weak. The listing skips clone size in some rows; elsewhere it reads once, few, many or a size class.

clone_size,v_call,j_call,d_call,cdr3_aa,cdr3_nt
few,TRBV5-1,TRBJ2-3,.,CASVAQSSTDTQYF,TGCGCCAGCGTCGCCCAGTCTAGCACAGATACGCAGTATTTT
many,TRBV3-1,TRBJ2-3,.,CASSQGAPGLITDTQYF,TGTGCCAGCAGCCAGGGGGCCCCGGGACTCATCACAGATACGCAGTATTTT
many,TRBV3-1,TRBJ1-1,TRBD1,CASSPPTGGSTEAFF,TGTGCCAGCAGTCCTCCCACAGGGGGAAGCACTGAAGCTTTCTTT
medium-sized,TRBV2,TRBJ2-3,.,CASSETLGQYF,TGTGCCAGCAGTGAAACCCTCGGGCAGTATTTT
many,TRBV5-1,TRBJ2-7,TRBD2,CASSQGLAGGLPYEQYF,TGCGCCAGCAGCCAGGGACTAGCGGGGGGCCTTCCCTACGAGCAGTACTTC
many,TRBV5-1,TRBJ2-7,.,CASSLGDVEGGQYF,TGCGCCAGCAGCTTGGGGGACGTTGAAGGAGGGCAGTACTTC
many,TRBV6-4,TRBJ1-5,.,CASRRGGRENPNQPQHF,TGTGCCAGCAGGAGGGGGGGGAGGGAGAACCCCAATCAGCCCCAGCATTTT
.,TRBV7-6,TRBJ1-5,.,CASSFGDNQPQHF,TGTGCCAGCAGCTTCGGGGATAATCAGCCCCAGCATTTT
many,TRBV6-5,TRBJ2-3,.,CASSYFGGSTDTQYF,TGTGCCAGCAGTTACTTCGGGGGTAGCACAGATACGCAGTATTTT
many,TRBV5-1,TRBJ1-6,.,CASSLSGGDSVPLHF,TGCGCCAGCAGCTTGTCGGGAGGGGATTCCGTACCCCTCCACTTT
many,TRBV20-1,TRBJ2-5,.,CSARAVQETQYF,TGCAGTGCTCGGGCGGTCCAAGAGACCCAGTACTTC
many,TRBV20-1,TRBJ2-5,.,CSASKGQNWETQYF,TGCAGTGCTAGCAAGGGACAAAACTGGGAGACCCAGTACTTC
many,TRBV20-1,TRBJ1-6,TRBD1,CSAREGGRNNSPLHF,TGCAGTGCTAGAGAAGGGGGCAGAAATAATTCACCCCTCCACTTT
many,TRBV3-1,TRBJ1-2,.,CASSQAASLYGYTF,TGTGCCAGCAGCCAAGCCGCCAGCCTCTATGGCTACACCTTC
many,TRBV20-1,TRBJ1-5,.,CSASSVQENQPQHF,TGCAGTGCTAGTTCGGTCCAGGAAAATCAGCCCCAGCATTTT
many,TRBV12-3/TRBV12-4,TRBJ1-2,.,CASSLSGARGYTF,TGTGCCAGCAGTCTTTCAGGGGCAAGAGGCTACACCTTC
many,TRBV29-1,TRBJ2-5,.,CSGRWRAREETQYF,TGCAGCGGCCGATGGCGGGCCAGAGAAGAGACCCAGTACTTC
many,TRBV20-1,TRBJ1-5,.,CSASVSNQPQHF,TGCAGTGCTAGTGTCAGCAATCAGCCCCAGCATTTT
many,TRBV27,TRBJ2-1,TRBD2,CASSQTSDSYNEQFF,TGTGCCAGCAGTCAAACTAGCGACTCCTACAATGAGCAGTTCTTC
many,TRBV6-1,TRBJ1-1,.,CASSRGGGDTEAFF,TGTGCCAGCAGTAGAGGGGGGGGAGACACTGAAGCTTTCTTT
many,TRBV7-9,TRBJ2-3,.,CASLSTVETVDTQYF,TGTGCCAGCCTGTCGACAGTTGAGACAGTAGATACGCAGTATTTT
many,TRBV12-3/TRBV12-4,TRBJ2-7,.,CASSLRRSSYEQYF,TGTGCCAGCAGTTTACGTCGGAGCTCCTACGAGCAGTACTTC
many,TRBV5-1,TRBJ2-1,TRBD2,CASSLTATSGGAGEQFF,TGCGCCAGCAGCTTGACAGCGACTAGCGGGGGGGCTGGTGAGCAGTTCTTC